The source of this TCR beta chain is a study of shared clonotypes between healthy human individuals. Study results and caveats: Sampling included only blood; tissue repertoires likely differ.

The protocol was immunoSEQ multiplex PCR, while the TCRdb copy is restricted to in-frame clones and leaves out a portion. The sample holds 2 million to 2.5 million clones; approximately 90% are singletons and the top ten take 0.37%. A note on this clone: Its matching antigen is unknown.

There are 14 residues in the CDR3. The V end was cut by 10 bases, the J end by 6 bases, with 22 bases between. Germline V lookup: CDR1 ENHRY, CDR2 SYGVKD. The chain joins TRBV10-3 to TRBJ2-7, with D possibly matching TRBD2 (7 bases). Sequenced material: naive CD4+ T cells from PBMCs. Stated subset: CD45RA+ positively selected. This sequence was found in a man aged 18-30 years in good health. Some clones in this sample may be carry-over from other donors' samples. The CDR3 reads CATAPGGARGEQYF. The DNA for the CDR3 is TGTGCCACCGCCCCTGGGGGGGCTCGTGGCGAGCAGTACTTC.